This passage covers 4 T cell receptor beta chains from one sample sequenced in a study of PD-L1 blockade in urothelial cancer. Measured with immunoSEQ multiplex PCR; TCRdb has only the in-frame clones, and not every one. The table includes about 52,000 clones, around 72% detected once. Time point of the sample: pretreatment peripheral blood. The sample in question was PBMCs, obtained around atezolizumab (anti-PD-L1) treatment. All receptors derive from a man aged 65-85 years with urothelial cancer.

This rearrangement joins TRBV5-1 to TRBJ2-1; 8 positions agree with TRBD1. The ends lost 1 base at V and 8 bases at J; junction bases unmatched: 8. The CDR3 spans 15 residues. Germline lookup yields CDR1 SGHRS and CDR2 YFSETQ. Here the CDR3 reads CASSLTAGGEHEQFF. The DNA for the CDR3 is TGCGCCAGCAGCTTGACGGCAGGGGGCGAGCATGAGCAGTTCTTC. The whole variable domain, remainder taken from reference TRBV5-1 and TRBJ2-1, is KAGVTQTPRYLIKTRGQQVTLSCSPISGHRSVSWYQQTPGQGLQFLFEYFSETQRNKGNFPGRFSGRQFSNSRSEMNVSTLELGDSALYLCASSLTAGGEHEQFFGPGTRLTVL.

The genes are TRBV7-2 and TRBJ2-3; 8 nucleotides agree with TRBD1. The trim removed 0 bases at V and 5 bases at J, leaving 19 bases unmatched. CDR1 is SGHTA and CDR2 is FQGNSA in the germline V gene. The CDR3 contains 20 residues. The CDR3 is CASSLAIPVAGGGLRDTQYF. Written as DNA, the CDR3 is TGTGCCAGCAGCTTAGCGATTCCGGTGGCAGGGGGCGGCCTTAGAGATACGCAGTATTTT. Full variable domain (outside the CDR3, taken from reference TRBV7-2 and TRBJ2-3): GAGVSQSPSNKVTEKGKDVELRCDPISGHTALYWYRQSLGQGLEFLIYFQGNSAPDKSGLPSDRFSAERTGGSVSTLTIQRTQQEDSAVYLCASSLAIPVAGGGLRDTQYFGPGTRLTVL.

The V call is TRBV5-1, the J call TRBJ1-2, with 7 positions matching TRBD1. Trimming took 5 bases from V and 4 from J; bases not matched to a gene: 8. Germline CDR1 SGHRS, CDR2 YFSETQ. The CDR3 is 14 residues long. Here the CDR3 DNA reads TGCGCCAGCAGTCCCCAGGGGGACCGCTATGGCTACACCTTC. Its translation: CASSPQGDRYGYTF.

This clone has just a few counts. The rearrangement joins TRBV7-2 to TRBJ2-6, with D hard to call. Germline assignment: CDR1 SGHTA and CDR2 FQGNSA. Trimming stripped 2 bases from V and 0 bases from J, with 11 bases between. The CDR3 has 17 residues. CDR3 nucleotides: TGTGCCAGCAGCTTATCGCAGGTTAGCTCTGGGGCCAACGTCCTGACTTTC. It translates to CASSLSQVSSGANVLTF. Full variable domain (remainder filled in from reference TRBV7-2 and TRBJ2-6): GAGVSQSPSNKVTEKGKDVELRCDPISGHTALYWYRQSLGQGLEFLIYFQGNSAPDKSGLPSDRFSAERTGGSVSTLTIQRTQQEDSAVYLCASSLSQVSSGANVLTFGAGSRLTVL.